The table lists the clone carrying this T cell receptor (beta chain) with many counts. Its target is unknown. The read falls 3 residues short of the CDR3 end, and the missing part is taken from the germline J gene. The data belong to a study of T cell clonality in common variable immunodeficiency. Sequencing input was equivalent genomic DNA from CVID and controls. Only in-frame clones appear in the TCRdb table, and some are missing; sequencing was by immunoSEQ multiplex PCR. The sample was found to contain about 81,000 clones, and every one recurs. Germline lookup yields CDR1 SEHNR and CDR2 FQNEAQ (reference sequence). The CDR3 spans 13 residues. V dropped 5 bases and J dropped 5; count of bases not matched to a gene: 2. Findings and limits, study-wide: Common variable immunodeficiency TCR beta sequences reportedly had fewer deletions and N-nucleotide insertions. The cause of increased CVID clonality remains unclear without subpopulation sequencing. Fewer TCRbeta clones were shared among CVID subjects than controls.

V and J are TRBV7-9 and TRBJ2-2; 7 bases are a match to TRBD1. What was sequenced was peripheral blood mononuclear cells. The sequence derives from a person aged 18 to 75 in good health. The CDR3 sequence: CASSRTGTGELFF. Partial CDR3 DNA: TGTGCCAGCAGCCGGACAGGAACCGGGGAG. Full variable domain (outside the CDR3, taken from reference TRBV7-9 and TRBJ2-2): DTGVSQNPRHKITKRGQNVTFRCDPISEHNRLYWYRQTLGQGPEFLTYFQNEAQLEKSRLLSDRFSAERPKGSFSTLEIQRTEQGDSAMYLCASSRTGTGELFFGEGSRLTVL.